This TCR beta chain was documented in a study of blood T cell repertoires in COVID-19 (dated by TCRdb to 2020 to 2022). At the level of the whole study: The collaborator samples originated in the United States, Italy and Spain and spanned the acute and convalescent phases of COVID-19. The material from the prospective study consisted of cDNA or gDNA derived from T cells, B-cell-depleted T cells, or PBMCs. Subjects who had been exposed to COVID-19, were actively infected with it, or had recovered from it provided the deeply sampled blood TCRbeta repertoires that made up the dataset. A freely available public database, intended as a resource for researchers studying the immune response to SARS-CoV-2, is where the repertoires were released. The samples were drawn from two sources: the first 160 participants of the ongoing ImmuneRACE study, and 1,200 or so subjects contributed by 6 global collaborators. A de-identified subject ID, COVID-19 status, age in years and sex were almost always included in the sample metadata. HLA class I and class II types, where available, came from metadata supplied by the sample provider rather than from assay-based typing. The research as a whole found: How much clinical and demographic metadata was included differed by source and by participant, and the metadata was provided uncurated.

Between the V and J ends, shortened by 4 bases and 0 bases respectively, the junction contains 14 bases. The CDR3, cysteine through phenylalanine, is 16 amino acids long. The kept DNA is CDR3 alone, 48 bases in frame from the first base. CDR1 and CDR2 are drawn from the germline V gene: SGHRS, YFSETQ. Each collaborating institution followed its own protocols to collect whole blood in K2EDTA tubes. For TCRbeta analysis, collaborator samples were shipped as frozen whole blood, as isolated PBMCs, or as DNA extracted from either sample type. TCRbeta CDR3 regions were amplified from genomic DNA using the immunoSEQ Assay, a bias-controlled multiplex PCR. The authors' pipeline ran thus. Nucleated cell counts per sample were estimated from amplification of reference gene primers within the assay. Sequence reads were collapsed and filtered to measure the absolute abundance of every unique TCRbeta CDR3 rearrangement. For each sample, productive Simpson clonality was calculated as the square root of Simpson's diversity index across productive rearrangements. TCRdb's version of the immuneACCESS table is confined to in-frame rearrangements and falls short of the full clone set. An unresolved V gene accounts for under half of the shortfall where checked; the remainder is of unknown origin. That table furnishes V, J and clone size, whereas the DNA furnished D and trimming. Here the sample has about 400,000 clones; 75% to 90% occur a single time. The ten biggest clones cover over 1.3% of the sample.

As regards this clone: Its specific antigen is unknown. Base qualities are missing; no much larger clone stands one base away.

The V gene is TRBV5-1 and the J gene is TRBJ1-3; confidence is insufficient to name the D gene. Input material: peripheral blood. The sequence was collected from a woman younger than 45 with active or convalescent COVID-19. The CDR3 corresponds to CASSPRTSTSGNTIYF. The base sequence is TGCGCCAGCAGCCCCCGCACTTCAACCTCTGGAAACACCATATATTTT.